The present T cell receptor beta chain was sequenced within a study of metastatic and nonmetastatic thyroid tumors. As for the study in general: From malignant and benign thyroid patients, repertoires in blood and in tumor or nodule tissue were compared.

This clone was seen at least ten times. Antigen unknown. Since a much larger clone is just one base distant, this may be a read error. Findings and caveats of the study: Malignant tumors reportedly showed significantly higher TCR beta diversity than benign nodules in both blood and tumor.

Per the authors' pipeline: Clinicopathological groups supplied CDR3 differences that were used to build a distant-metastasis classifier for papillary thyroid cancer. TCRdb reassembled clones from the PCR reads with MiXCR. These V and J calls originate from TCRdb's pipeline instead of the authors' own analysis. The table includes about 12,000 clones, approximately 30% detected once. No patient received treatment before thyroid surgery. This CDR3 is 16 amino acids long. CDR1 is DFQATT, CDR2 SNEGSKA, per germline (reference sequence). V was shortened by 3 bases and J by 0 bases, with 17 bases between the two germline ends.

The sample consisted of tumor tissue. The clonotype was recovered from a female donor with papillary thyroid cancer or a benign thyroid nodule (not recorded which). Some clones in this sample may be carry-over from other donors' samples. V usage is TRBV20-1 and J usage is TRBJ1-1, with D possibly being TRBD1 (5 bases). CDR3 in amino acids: CSARSVQGDVNTEAFF. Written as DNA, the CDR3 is TGCAGTGCTAGGAGTGTCCAGGGCGACGTGAACACTGAAGCTTTCTTT.